Presented here are 20 T cell receptor beta chains from one specimen sequenced in a study of T cells after posttransplantation cyclophosphamide. Sequenced by immunoSEQ multiplex PCR; TCRdb stores in-frame clones only, minus some. The data show about 2,000 clones, with roughly 94% seen just once and 1.4% held by the top ten. Sequencing was done on a sample of naive CD8+ T cells sorted from PBMCs. Receptors were obtained from a woman aged 55-70 years in good health, CMV-negative, and a related stem cell transplant donor.

This clone was seen once. V usage is TRBV6-1 and J usage is TRBJ1-1; no clear D. The CDR3 is 13 residues long. V gave up 8 bases and J gave up 5 bases, with 15 bases separating them. Germline-derived CDR1 and CDR2 are MNHNS and SASEGT. For the CDR3, the DNA is TGTGCCAGCGGTTTGAACTACTGGACTGAAGCTTTCTTT. Protein product: CASGLNYWTEAFF.

This chain links TRBV7-8 with TRBJ1-2; possible D gene TRBD1, 5 bases. V dropped 5 bases and J dropped 4 bases, with 8 bases sitting between them. The CDR3 runs 12 residues. Germline CDR1 SGHVS, CDR2 FQNEAQ. The CDR3 here is CASSRDSYGYTF. For the CDR3, the DNA is TGTGCCAGCAGCCGAGACAGCTATGGCTACACCTTC.

For this clone: An end of the junction differs from the germline gene, which may be a read error. The chain couples TRBV27 to TRBJ2-7, with D tentatively TRBD2 (6 bases). Germline CDR1 is MNHEY and CDR2 is SMNVEV (reference sequence). The CDR3 is made up of 14 amino acids. The CDR3 reads CAGSLIGSSYEQYF. CDR3 bases: TGTGCCGGCAGTTTGATCGGGAGCTCCTACGAGCAGTACTTC.

V gene TRBV27 combines with J gene TRBJ2-7; 8 bases fit TRBD2. Germline assignment: CDR1 MNHEY and CDR2 SMNVEV (reference sequence). V lost 5 bases to trimming and J lost 4 bases; unmatched junction nucleotides: 7. CDR3 length: 14 residues. The CDR3 loop reads CASSPRTSSYEQYF. CDR3 nucleotides: TGTGCCAGCAGTCCACGGACTAGCAGTTACGAGCAGTACTTC.

The V call is TRBV7-9, the J call TRBJ2-1; D may be TRBD1 (6 bases). Germline values: CDR1 SEHNR, CDR2 FQNEAQ (reference sequence). The V gene lost 5 bases and the J gene lost 10 bases, with 15 bases spanning the gap. This CDR3 comprises 13 residues. CDR3 sequence: CASSPGTLTEQFF. The DNA for the CDR3 is TGTGCCAGCAGCCCCGGGACACTGACGGAGCAGTTCTTC.

The chain links TRBV7-8 to TRBJ2-2; D possibly corresponds to TRBD2 (6 bases). The CDR3 has 17 amino acids. The V gene's germline CDR1 is SGHVS and CDR2 FQNEAQ. Trimming took 4 bases from V and 0 from J, leaving 15 bases between them. The CDR3 sequence is CASSWRGGAPNTGELFF. In nucleotides, the CDR3 is TGTGCCAGCAGCTGGAGGGGAGGAGCGCCGAACACCGGGGAGCTGTTTTTT.

The chain has TRBV6-5 and TRBJ2-4; perhaps TRBD1 as D (5 bases). In germline, CDR1 is MNHEY, CDR2 SVGAGI. Trimming stripped 6 bases from V and 3 bases from J, with 6 bases between. The CDR3 has 12 amino acids. The CDR3 spells CASRDSKNIQYF. The CDR3 nucleotides read TGTGCCAGCAGAGACAGCAAAAACATTCAGTACTTC.

This sequence joins TRBV5-6 and TRBJ2-7; weak D call: TRBD1 (6 bases). The CDR3 consists of 12 residues. The V and J ends lost 6 bases and 5 bases respectively, with 12 bases between them. Germline values: CDR1 SGHDT, CDR2 YYEEEE. The CDR3 DNA is TGTGCCAGCACCTGGCGACAGGACGAGCAGTACTTC. This translates into CASTWRQDEQYF.

V and J are TRBV27 and TRBJ2-7; 8 bases map to TRBD1. Germline CDR1 and CDR2: MNHEY and SMNVEV (reference sequence). The length of the CDR3 is 14 residues. Germline trimming cut 1 base from V and 5 bases from J; bases unmatched to any gene: 4. The CDR3 spells CASSLLTGAHEQYF. In DNA form, the CDR3 reads TGTGCCAGCAGTTTATTGACAGGGGCCCACGAGCAGTACTTC.

This clone appeared a single time. The CDR3 nucleotides read TGTGCCAGCAGCGCAGGACTAGCGGGGTTCTACGAGCAGTACTTC. This gives the protein CASSAGLAGFYEQYF. This chain joins TRBV7-9 and TRBJ2-7, with 12 bases that match TRBD2. The CDR3 extends over 15 amino acids. V was clipped by 5 bases and J by 3 bases; unmatched bases: 5. Germline V gene lookup returns CDR1 SEHNR and CDR2 FQNEAQ (reference sequence).

The chain carries TRBV5-8 and TRBJ2-3, with TRBD1 as a possible D gene (6 bases). Germline loops: CDR1 SGHTS, CDR2 YDEGEE. Deletions cut 4 bases from V and 1 base from J, with 16 bases between. The CDR3 has 16 amino acids. CDR3 amino acids: CASSLLAGVGTDTQYF. The CDR3 DNA reads TGTGCCAGCAGCCTACTCGCAGGGGTCGGCACAGATACGCAGTATTTT.

This chain uses TRBV5-1 with TRBJ2-7; D perhaps matches TRBD1 (5 bases). Per the germline V gene, CDR1 is SGHRS and CDR2 is YFSETQ. V was cut by 4 bases and J by 2 bases, with 16 bases left in between. This CDR3 spans 15 amino acids. As DNA, the CDR3 is TGCGCCAGCAGCATGGACACCCCAACCGCCTACGAGCAGTACTTC. Protein product: CASSMDTPTAYEQYF.

The V and J genes are TRBV19 and TRBJ2-1; 9 bases align to TRBD1. The junction had 7 bases not matched to a gene; V was cut back by 6 bases and J by 7 bases. The germline gives CDR1 LNHDA, CDR2 SQIVND (reference sequence). This CDR3 is built from 14 residues. DNA of the CDR3: TGTGCCAGTAGCCAAGGACAGGGGAGGAATGAGCAGTTCTTC. Protein product: CASSQGQGRNEQFF.

The chain couples TRBV30 to TRBJ2-7; D not resolved. Germline CDR1 is GTSNPN and CDR2 is SVGIG (reference sequence). Trimming pared 4 bases from V and 0 bases from J, leaving 13 bases between. The CDR3 is 14 residues long. The DNA of the CDR3 is TGTGCCTGGACCCCGGTCGAAACCTCCTACGAGCAGTACTTC. This sequence encodes CAWTPVETSYEQYF.

This sequence joins TRBV2 and TRBJ2-1; 11 nucleotides match TRBD2. V shed 3 bases and J 8 bases; nucleotides not matched to a gene: 6. Per the germline V gene, CDR1 is SNHLY and CDR2 is FYNNEI. The CDR3 sequence is 15 residues long. CDR3 coding DNA: TGTGCCAGCAGTGAGCGGCTAGCGGGAGGAGATGAGCAGTTCTTC. Translated, it gives CASSERLAGGDEQFF.

The rearrangement uses TRBV4-3 and TRBJ2-1, with D hard to call. This CDR3 region has 13 residues. With 1 base removed from V and 8 bases from J, the gap between germline ends came to 9 bases. The germline V gene has CDR1 LGHNA and CDR2 YSLEER. The CDR3 protein is CASSQGLMDEQFF. In DNA, the CDR3 is TGCGCCAGCAGCCAAGGTCTAATGGATGAGCAGTTCTTC.

The count of this clone is one. The chain links TRBV28 to TRBJ2-5, with TRBD1 matching over 7 bases. The V gene's germline CDR1 is MDHEN and CDR2 SYDVKM. V trimming: 5 bases; J trimming: 14 bases; junction bases outside the gene matches: 14. The CDR3 contains 13 residues. This CDR3 is CASSTHRGTRPYF. In nucleotides, the CDR3 is TGTGCCAGCAGTACCCACAGGGGTACCCGGCCCTACTTC.

The chain couples TRBV28 to TRBJ2-1; D is unresolved. Germline CDR1 and CDR2: MDHEN and SYDVKM. CDR3 length equals 15 residues. V shed 8 bases and J shed 0 bases, with 14 bases lying between them. In nucleotides, the CDR3 is TGTGCCAGCCGCTTCGGTCTTCCCTCCTACAATGAGCAGTTCTTC. Translated: CASRFGLPSYNEQFF.

The chain combines TRBV27 with TRBJ2-7; TRBD2 matches 13 bases. Germline CDR1 and CDR2: MNHEY and SMNVEV (reference sequence). Trimming took 6 bases from V and 4 from J; bases not matched to a gene: 9. CDR3 length: 16 residues. DNA for the CDR3: TGTGCCAGCAGATTTCCGGGACTAGCGGGATCGTACGAGCAGTACTTC. It codes for CASRFPGLAGSYEQYF.

The chain links TRBV7-9 to TRBJ2-5; 9 bases match TRBD1. Germline V gives CDR1 SEHNR, CDR2 FQNEAQ (reference sequence). V lost 7 bases, J lost 5 bases, and 14 bases stayed unmatched. The CDR3 totals 16 residues. CDR3 in DNA: TGTGCCAGCAACCCGGATCGGACAGGGGAGAGGGAGACCCAGTACTTC. Its translation: CASNPDRTGERETQYF.